These 28 T cell receptor beta chains were all obtained from the same sample, sequenced in a study of siplizumab effects on memory and regulatory T cells. Produced via immunoSEQ multiplex PCR; TCRdb's table is partial and in-frame only. The table lists approximately 70,000 clones, roughly nine tenths of them singletons. The sample taken for sequencing was CD8+ T cells sorted from blood. These receptors were obtained from a human donor in good health.

The gene calls are TRBV7-9 and TRBJ1-2, with 10 bases that match TRBD1. The CDR3 is made up of 15 amino acids. The ends lost 5 bases at V and 4 bases at J; junction bases unmatched: 7. Germline V CDR1 and CDR2: SEHNR, FQNEAQ (reference sequence). The CDR3 nucleotides are TGTGCCAGCAGCGAGACAGGGGGCGCTGGCTATGGCTACACCTTC. It encodes CASSETGGAGYGYTF.

The J gene is TRBJ2-7, the V gene TRBV18, with 10 bases matching TRBD2. This CDR3 region has 16 residues. J was trimmed by 5 bases and V by 6 bases; bases with no gene match: 13. The V gene's germline CDR1 is KGHSH and CDR2 LQKENI. CDR3 sequence: CASSPLASGSGNEQYF. The CDR3 DNA sequence: TGTGCCAGCTCCCCCCTGGCTAGCGGGAGCGGCAACGAGCAGTACTTC.

The gene calls are TRBV27 and TRBJ1-5, with D possibly TRBD1 on 5 matching bases. The CDR3 runs to 14 residues. V was cut by 6 bases and J by 5 bases, with 14 bases left in between. CDR1 is MNHEY and CDR2 is SMNVEV in the germline V gene (reference sequence). For the CDR3, the DNA is TGTGCCAGCAGCCTGACAGTCTCTTATCAGCCCCAGCATTTT. It translates to CASSLTVSYQPQHF.

The J gene is TRBJ1-2, the V gene TRBV5-6; no reliable D call. The length of the CDR3 is 14 residues. Germline-derived CDR1 and CDR2 are SGHDT and YYEEEE. Trimming shortened V by 5 bases and J by 4 bases, and 15 bases separated the two germline ends. The CDR3 region is CASRQSSQGYGYTF. DNA of the CDR3: TGTGCCAGCAGACAGTCCTCACAAGGCTATGGCTACACCTTC.

The chain employs TRBV15 and TRBJ2-3; the match to TRBD1 covers 7 bases. The V segment lost 1 base and the J segment 2 bases; nucleotides outside the gene matches: 6. The CDR3 consists of 16 residues. The germline V gene has CDR1 LNHNV and CDR2 YYDKDF (reference sequence). CDR3 sequence (DNA): TGTGCCACCAGCAGAGTAGCGACAGGGATCACAGATACGCAGTATTTT. It yields the protein CATSRVATGITDTQYF.

The chain has TRBV13 and TRBJ2-6, with 11 bases matching TRBD1. CDR1 PRHDT and CDR2 FYEKMQ come from the germline V gene (reference sequence). The J segment lost 0 bases and the V segment lost 5 bases, leaving 6 bases of the junction unmatched. CDR3 length: 18 amino acids. The CDR3 sequence: CASSDGQGAISGANVLTF. The CDR3 DNA reads TGTGCCAGCAGCGATGGACAGGGGGCAATCTCTGGGGCCAACGTCCTGACTTTC.

This chain connects TRBV5-5 to TRBJ1-1, with a tentative D call TRBD1 (5 bases). The CDR3 consists of 15 residues. Germline V gene lookup returns CDR1 SGHKS and CDR2 YYEKEE (reference sequence). Trimming took off 4 bases at V and 6 bases at J, with 19 bases between the two ends. The CDR3 sequence: CASSLIYRTNAEAFF. The CDR3 coding sequence is TGTGCCAGCAGCCTGATTTACAGGACCAACGCTGAAGCTTTCTTT.

The genes are TRBV6-6 and TRBJ2-2, with 7 bases that match TRBD2. This CDR3 region has 15 residues. Per germline, CDR1 MNHNY and CDR2 SVGAGI (reference sequence). Losses at the gene ends were 6 bases for V and 2 bases for J; bases not matched to a gene: 6. The CDR3: CASSRLAGNTGELFF. In DNA form, the CDR3 reads TGTGCCAGCAGCCGACTAGCAGGAAACACCGGGGAGCTGTTTTTT.

J is TRBJ2-5 and V is TRBV6-5; no clear D. V was cut by 1 base and J by 5 bases, with 8 bases left in between. The germline gives CDR1 MNHEY, CDR2 SVGAGI. CDR3 length: 13 amino acids. The CDR3: CASSYWDGETQYF. The CDR3 nucleotides read TGTGCCAGCAGTTACTGGGATGGGGAGACCCAGTACTTC.

The V gene is TRBV5-8, the J gene TRBJ1-5; 7 positions match TRBD1. Trimming at V came to 2 bases and at J to 4 bases, leaving 9 bases not matched to a gene. CDR1 and CDR2 (germline): SGHTS, YDEGEE. The CDR3 has 16 residues. CDR3 region: CASSLNRGLLNQPQHF. The CDR3 region has the DNA TGTGCCAGCAGCTTAAACAGGGGACTCCTGAATCAGCCCCAGCATTTT.

The count of this clone is one. The rearrangement joins TRBV7-9 to TRBJ2-7, with D uncertain. Germline assignment: CDR1 SEHNR and CDR2 FQNEAQ (reference sequence). CDR3 size: 14 residues. Between the trimmed V and J ends, which lost 5 bases and 2 bases, there was a span of 13 bases. CDR3 DNA: TGTGCCAGCAGCGGGGTACTTAGCCCCTACGAGCAGTACTTC. Translated: CASSGVLSPYEQYF.

The rearrangement joins TRBV27 to TRBJ1-5; 10 bases fit TRBD1. V shed 0 bases and J 4 bases; nucleotides not matched to a gene: 0. CDR1 is MNHEY, CDR2 SMNVEV, per germline (reference sequence). CDR3 length: 15 amino acids. The CDR3 DNA follows: TGTGCCAGCAGTTTATCGGGACAGGGGAATCAGCCCCAGCATTTT. It translates to CASSLSGQGNQPQHF.

This sequence joins TRBV10-1 and TRBJ1-1; TRBD1 aligns across 7 bases. With V trimmed by 1 base and J by 2 bases, 4 bases remained unmatched. CDR1 and CDR2 (germline): WNHNN, SYGVQD (reference sequence). The CDR3 sequence is 15 residues long. CDR3 nucleotides: TGCGCCAGCAGTGAGTTCCAGGGGGGTAACACTGAAGCTTTCTTT. It translates to CASSEFQGGNTEAFF.

The chain couples TRBV10-2 to TRBJ2-7; TRBD1 matches 8 bases. This CDR3 spans 15 amino acids. J gave up 2 bases and V 4 bases, and 7 bases lay outside the gene matches. Germline V lookup: CDR1 WSHSY, CDR2 SAAADI. The CDR3 coding sequence is TGCGCCAGCAGTGGGACAGGGATCCGACCCTACGAGCAGTACTTC. This encodes CASSGTGIRPYEQYF.

The chain employs TRBV11-2 and TRBJ2-1; D not certain. The V end was cut by 4 bases, the J end by 8 bases, with 15 bases between. CDR1 and CDR2 from the germline V gene are SGHAT and FQNNGV. The CDR3 loop spans 14 amino acids. The CDR3 protein is CASSSTDFRDEQFF. CDR3 bases: TGTGCCAGCAGCTCCACCGACTTCCGGGATGAGCAGTTCTTC.

This clone is labeled medium-sized. The chain has TRBV30 and TRBJ1-5; D ambiguous. The CDR3 runs 14 residues. V was cut by 2 bases and J by 4 bases, with 12 bases left in between. From germline, CDR1 is GTSNPN and CDR2 SVGIG (reference sequence). The CDR3 sequence is CAWSWSTVNQPQHF. The CDR3 DNA sequence: TGTGCCTGGAGTTGGAGTACCGTTAATCAGCCCCAGCATTTT. The variable domain in full, completed from reference TRBV30 and TRBJ1-5, reads SQTIHQWPATLVQPVGSPLSLECTVEGTSNPNLYWYRQAAGRGLQLLFYSVGIGQISSEVPQNLSASRPQDRQFILSSKKLLLSDSGFYLCAWSWSTVNQPQHFGDGTRLSIL.

This chain joins TRBV11-2 and TRBJ2-1; no clear D gene. V lost 1 base and J 8 bases, leaving 6 bases between the germline ends. The CDR3 is 12 amino acids. Germline values: CDR1 SGHAT, CDR2 FQNNGV. The CDR3 DNA follows: TGTGCCAGCAGCTTAGGTTTCCATGAGCAGTTCTTC. Amino acid sequence: CASSLGFHEQFF.

V is TRBV19 and J is TRBJ1-2; 10 nucleotides match TRBD1. With V trimmed by 8 bases and J by 2 bases, 11 bases remained unmatched. This CDR3 region has 16 residues. Germline V gene data show CDR1 as LNHDA and CDR2 as SQIVND (reference sequence). The CDR3 sequence: CASSRPGQGINYGYTF. CDR3 bases: TGTGCCAGTTCAAGACCGGGACAGGGGATAAACTATGGCTACACCTTC.

The chain carries TRBV4-2 and TRBJ2-7; D not certain. The CDR3 runs 16 residues. Trimming took 1 base from V and 2 from J, leaving 15 bases between them. CDR1 is LGHNA, CDR2 YNFKEQ, per germline. CDR3 in DNA: TGTGCCAGCAGCCAAGTAGATAAACAGTCGGCCTACGAGCAGTACTTC. This sequence encodes CASSQVDKQSAYEQYF.

The gene calls are TRBV19 and TRBJ1-1; D gene ambiguous. Trimming removed 6 bases at V and 3 bases at J, with 11 bases between. The CDR3 is made up of 13 amino acids. Germline CDR1 LNHDA, CDR2 SQIVND (reference sequence). The CDR3: CASRFGIYTEAFF. The CDR3 DNA reads TGTGCCAGTAGATTCGGCATCTACACTGAAGCTTTCTTT.

This sequence joins TRBV27 and TRBJ1-6; D is possibly TRBD1 (5 bases). The germline gives CDR1 MNHEY, CDR2 SMNVEV (reference sequence). The germline V and J ends were trimmed by 3 bases and 9 bases, with 9 bases remaining between them. The CDR3 consists of 13 residues. CDR3 amino acids: CASSFQGVSPLHF. The CDR3 DNA is TGTGCCAGCAGTTTTCAGGGCGTTTCACCCCTCCACTTT.

The V gene is TRBV9, the J gene TRBJ2-7; 9 bases agree with TRBD2. V gave up 0 bases and J gave up 5 bases; unmatched junction bases: 6. Germline CDR1 is SGDLS and CDR2 is YYNGEE. This CDR3 is 15 amino acids long. The CDR3 protein is CASSVEASGIHEQYF. CDR3 bases: TGTGCCAGCAGCGTAGAGGCTAGCGGGATCCACGAGCAGTACTTC.

V is TRBV9 and J is TRBJ1-1, with 7 bases that match TRBD1. CDR1 is SGDLS and CDR2 is YYNGEE in the germline V gene. The CDR3 is 14 residues long. V gave up 4 bases and J gave up 5 bases; unmatched junction bases: 8. The CDR3 loop is CASSTEGARTEAFF. CDR3 sequence (DNA): TGTGCCAGCAGCACCGAGGGGGCTAGGACTGAAGCTTTCTTT.

The genes are TRBV4-1 and TRBJ1-1; D is undetermined. The CDR3 has 13 amino acids. V was pared by 4 bases and J by 4 bases, with 10 bases between. Germline V lookup: CDR1 MGHRA, CDR2 YSYEKL. The CDR3 spells CASSPGVGTEAFF. The CDR3, as DNA: TGCGCCAGCAGCCCCGGGGTTGGCACTGAAGCTTTCTTT.

The rearrangement links TRBV12-5 to TRBJ1-4; 9 bases line up with TRBD1. Germline V CDR1 and CDR2: LGHNT, FRNRAP. The ends lost 3 bases at V and 6 bases at J; junction bases unmatched: 8. The CDR3 extends over 16 amino acids. DNA of the CDR3: TGTGCTAGTGGTTTACCCGCCGGGACAGGGTATGAAAAACTGTTTTTT. This sequence encodes CASGLPAGTGYEKLFF. The full variable domain, in which reference TRBV12-5 and TRBJ1-4 provide the parts outside the CDR3, is DARVTQTPRHKVTEMGQEVTMRCQPILGHNTVFWYRQTMMQGLELLAYFRNRAPLDDSGMPKDRFSAEMPDATLATLKIQPSEPRDSAVYFCASGLPAGTGYEKLFFGSGTQLSVL.

The rearrangement uses TRBV4-1 and TRBJ1-1; D may be TRBD1 (6 bases). Germline lookup yields CDR1 MGHRA and CDR2 YSYEKL. CDR3 length: 14 residues. V was trimmed by 3 bases and J by 6 bases, leaving 14 bases between them. The CDR3 DNA reads TGCGCCAGCAGCCACCTACAGGGATTCGCTGAAGCTTTCTTT. It is translated as CASSHLQGFAEAFF.

The chain uses TRBV4-1 and TRBJ1-2; perhaps TRBD1 as D (5 bases). This CDR3 contains 14 residues. Germline V gives CDR1 MGHRA, CDR2 YSYEKL. The germline V and J ends were trimmed by 0 bases and 14 bases, with 19 bases remaining between them. This CDR3 reads CASSQDSQGLILTF. The CDR3 nucleotides are TGCGCCAGCAGCCAAGATTCGCAGGGCCTAATTCTTACCTTC.

The V and J genes are TRBV5-6 and TRBJ1-3; no clear D. V lost 0 bases, J lost 0 bases, and 7 bases lay in between. Germline lookup yields CDR1 SGHDT and CDR2 YYEEEE. The CDR3 is 15 residues long. The CDR3 coding sequence is TGTGCCAGCAGCTTGGTCGGTTACTCTGGAAACACCATATATTTT. As protein: CASSLVGYSGNTIYF.